Shown below are 18 T cell receptor beta chains from a single sample sequenced in a study of blood T cell repertoires in COVID-19. TCRdb keeps only in-frame clones here, not all; method: immunoSEQ multiplex PCR. This table has 70,000 or so clones, roughly 84% appearing once. Sample: peripheral blood. Every receptor here comes from a woman of 80 years or more with active or convalescent COVID-19.

This chain links TRBV10-1 with TRBJ2-3; 10 bases match TRBD2. This CDR3 spans 15 amino acids. The V gene's germline CDR1 is WNHNN and CDR2 SYGVQD (reference sequence). With V trimmed by 4 bases and J by 5 bases, 6 bases remained unmatched. In DNA form, the CDR3 reads TGCGCCAGCAGTGTGAGCGGGGGGGCCCAAGATACGCAGTATTTT. As protein: CASSVSGGAQDTQYF.

The rearrangement links TRBV5-6 to TRBJ1-4, with a tentative D call TRBD1 (5 bases). Trimming took off 0 bases at V and 3 bases at J, with 15 bases between the two ends. The CDR3 is 17 residues long. Germline CDR1 reads SGHDT; CDR2 reads YYEEEE. The CDR3 coding sequence is TGTGCCAGCAGCTTGGCCGGGGGTTTGGTCGCTAATGAAAAACTGTTTTTT. Its protein is CASSLAGGLVANEKLFF.

The V call is TRBV7-6, the J call TRBJ2-3, with 8 bases aligning to TRBD2. The CDR3 length is 15 residues. CDR1 SGHVS and CDR2 FNYEAQ come from the germline V gene. V lost 6 bases, J lost 0 bases, and 5 bases stayed unmatched. The CDR3 DNA sequence: TGTGCCAGCAGACGGGGGGGGCCGAGCACAGATACGCAGTATTTT. The encoded protein is CASRRGGPSTDTQYF.

The CDR3 nucleotides are TGCGCCAGCAGCCTTCGTCCCAATCAGCCCCAGCATTTT. Amino acid sequence: CASSLRPNQPQHF. The V and J genes are TRBV4-1 and TRBJ1-5; D call uncertain. The CDR3 has 13 amino acids. V lost 4 bases, J lost 3 bases, and 7 bases lay in between. The germline gives CDR1 MGHRA, CDR2 YSYEKL.

The rearrangement links TRBV3-1 (or the pseudogene TRBV3-2) to TRBJ1-4, with D maybe TRBD1 (5 bases). Trimming stripped 2 bases from V and 8 bases from J, with 12 bases between. Germline V gene data show CDR1 as LGHDT and CDR2 as YNNKEL (reference sequence). The length of the CDR3 is 14 residues. The DNA for the CDR3 is TGTGCCAGCAGCCAACTTGGGCGGGGGGAAAAACTGTTTTTT. It codes for CASSQLGRGEKLFF.

This chain uses TRBV6-5 with TRBJ1-5; TRBD1 agrees at 7 bases. After removal of 2 bases from V and 6 bases from J, the junction contained 4 bases not matched to a gene. Germline V gives CDR1 MNHEY, CDR2 SVGAGI. This CDR3 is built from 14 residues. The CDR3 here is CASSYRAGGQPQHF. CDR3 coding DNA: TGTGCCAGCAGTTACCGGGCAGGGGGTCAGCCCCAGCATTTT.

CDR3 coding DNA: TGTGCCAGCAGAGGGACAGACAATGAGCAGTTCTTC. Translation: CASRGTDNEQFF. J is TRBJ2-1 and V is TRBV6-5, with TRBD1 matching 7 bases. The trim removed 6 bases at V and 5 bases at J, leaving 1 base unmatched. The CDR3 is 12 amino acids. CDR1 and CDR2 (germline): MNHEY, SVGAGI.

The V gene is TRBV10-1, the J gene TRBJ1-2; 9 nucleotides agree with TRBD1. Germline assignment: CDR1 WNHNN and CDR2 SYGVQD (reference sequence). After removal of 8 bases from V and 0 bases from J, the junction contained 1 base not matched to a gene. This CDR3 comprises 13 residues. CDR3 protein: CASGDRANYGYTF. DNA for the CDR3: TGCGCCAGCGGGGACAGGGCTAACTATGGCTACACCTTC.

CDR3 coding DNA: TGTGCCAGCAGCTTTGGCGACAGAGTGACCGGGGAGCTGTTTTTT. Residues: CASSFGDRVTGELFF. V gene TRBV7-9 combines with J gene TRBJ2-2; D might be TRBD1 (5 bases). This CDR3 contains 15 residues. V dropped 3 bases and J dropped 5 bases, with 13 bases sitting between them. Germline loops: CDR1 SEHNR, CDR2 FQNEAQ (reference sequence).

This clone was seen a single time. The chain combines TRBV4-1 with TRBJ2-1; D gene ambiguous. CDR3 length: 12 amino acids. The V gene lost 0 bases and the J gene lost 12 bases, with 9 bases spanning the gap. Germline CDR1 MGHRA, CDR2 YSYEKL. The CDR3 region has the DNA TGCGCCAGCAGCCAAGATCTTCGCGTGCAGTTCTTC. Translating it yields CASSQDLRVQFF.

V is TRBV7-2 and J is TRBJ2-7; 8 bases fit TRBD1. CDR3 size: 15 residues. V was pared by 5 bases and J by 2 bases, with 8 bases of the junction left unmatched. Looked up from germline, CDR1 is SGHTA and CDR2 is FQGNSA. The CDR3 DNA reads TGTGCCAGCAGCCAGGGACAGGCTGAGACCTACGAGCAGTACTTC. This encodes CASSQGQAETYEQYF. The variable domain in full, with the rest retrieved from reference TRBV7-2 and TRBJ2-7, is GAGVSQSPSNKVTEKGKDVELRCDPISGHTALYWYRQSLGQGLEFLIYFQGNSAPDKSGLPSDRFSAERTGGSVSTLTIQRTQQEDSAVYLCASSQGQAETYEQYFGPGTRLTVT.

The chain carries TRBV12-3 or TRBV12-4 and TRBJ2-1; no clear D gene. V dropped 3 bases and J dropped 10 bases, with 7 bases sitting between them. The length of the CDR3 is 11 residues. The CDR3 sequence is CASSFRAEQFF. CDR3 nucleotide sequence: TGTGCCAGCAGTTTTCGAGCGGAGCAGTTCTTC.

The chain employs TRBV30 and TRBJ1-2; no clear D gene. The CDR3 has 12 residues. Germline assignment: CDR1 GTSNPN and CDR2 SVGIG (reference sequence). V lost 7 bases and J 8 bases, leaving 17 bases between the germline ends. This CDR3 is CASPSSQFGYTF. The CDR3 DNA follows: TGTGCCTCCCCTTCTAGTCAATTCGGCTACACCTTC.

The chain uses TRBV5-6 and TRBJ1-1; TRBD1 matches 9 bases. The germline gives CDR1 SGHDT, CDR2 YYEEEE. The CDR3 has 16 residues. Germline trimming cut 3 bases from V and 6 bases from J; bases unmatched to any gene: 12. The DNA for the CDR3 is TGTGCCAGCAGCTATAATCCCGGGACAGGGAGGGCTGAAGCTTTCTTT. This gives the protein CASSYNPGTGRAEAFF.

The chain combines TRBV29-1 with TRBJ2-7; no definite D call. The CDR3 is 13 residues long. V was shortened by 5 bases and J by 2 bases, with 13 bases between the two germline ends. CDR1 and CDR2 (germline): SQVTM, ANQGSEA. As DNA, the CDR3 is TGCAGCGTTAGAGAGAGGCAGACCTACGAGCAGTACTTC. Translation gives CSVRERQTYEQYF.

As concerns this clone: At the DNA level, this CDR3 is encoded by other sequences in the same sample as well. The chain couples TRBV19 to TRBJ1-2, with no clear D. The germline V gene has CDR1 LNHDA and CDR2 SQIVND (reference sequence). V lost 3 bases and J lost 2, with 10 bases in between. The CDR3 totals 14 residues. The CDR3 sequence is CASSIGRANYGYTF. As DNA, the CDR3 is TGTGCCAGTAGTATCGGGAGGGCAAACTATGGCTACACCTTC.

This chain uses TRBV11-3 with TRBJ1-1; TRBD1 is a possible D gene (5 bases). Per germline, CDR1 SGHNT and CDR2 YENEEA. The CDR3 spans 13 residues. Trimming removed 4 bases at V and 4 bases at J, with 10 bases between. CDR3 coding DNA: TGTGCCAGCAGCTCGGGGGTCGGCACTGAAGCTTTCTTT. Translated, it gives CASSSGVGTEAFF.

CDR3 region: CASSQGTSGGYTQYF. The CDR3 coding sequence is TGTGCCAGCAGCCAAGGGACTAGCGGGGGGTATACGCAGTATTTT. The chain combines TRBV3-1 (or the pseudogene TRBV3-2) with TRBJ2-3; TRBD2 aligns across 14 bases. Trimming cost V 1 base and J 7 bases; bases outside gene matches: 1. The V gene's germline CDR1 is LGHDT and CDR2 YNNKEL (reference sequence). CDR3 length: 15 residues.